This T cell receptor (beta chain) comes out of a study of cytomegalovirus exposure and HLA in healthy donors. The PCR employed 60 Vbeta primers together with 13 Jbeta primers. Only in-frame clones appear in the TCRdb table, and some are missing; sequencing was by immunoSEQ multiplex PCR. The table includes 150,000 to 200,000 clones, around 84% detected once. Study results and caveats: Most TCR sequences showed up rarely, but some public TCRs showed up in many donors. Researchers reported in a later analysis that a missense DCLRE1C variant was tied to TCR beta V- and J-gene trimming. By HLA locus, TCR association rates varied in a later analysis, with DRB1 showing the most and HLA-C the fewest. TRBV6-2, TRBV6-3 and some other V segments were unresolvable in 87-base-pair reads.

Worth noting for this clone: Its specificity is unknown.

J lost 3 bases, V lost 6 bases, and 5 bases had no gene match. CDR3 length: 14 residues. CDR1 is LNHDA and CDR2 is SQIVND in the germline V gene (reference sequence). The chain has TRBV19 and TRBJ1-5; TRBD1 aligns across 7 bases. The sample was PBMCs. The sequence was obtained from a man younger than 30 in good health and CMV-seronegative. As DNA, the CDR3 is TGTGCCAGTAGCCAGACAGGGAACAATCAGCCCCAGCATTTT. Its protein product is CASSQTGNNQPQHF. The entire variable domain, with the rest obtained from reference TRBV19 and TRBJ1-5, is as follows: DGGITQSPKYLFRKEGQNVTLSCEQNLNHDAMYWYRQDPGQGLRLIYYSQIVNDFQKGDIAEGYSVSREKKESFPLTVTSAQKNPTAFYLCASSQTGNNQPQHFGDGTRLSIL.